This note documents a single T cell receptor beta chain sequence. These data belong to a study of technical replicates of blood from several donors. V lost 0 bases to trimming and J lost 3 bases; unmatched junction nucleotides: 5. CDR1 is SEHNR, CDR2 FQNEAQ, per germline (reference sequence). This CDR3 has 17 amino acids. Here immunoSEQ multiplex PCR was the method, and the copy in TCRdb shows in-frame clones only, minus some. The top ten clones hold 5.5% to 6.5% of a sample with tens of thousands of clones, 86% of them seen once. This clonotype was obtained from a human donor in good health. Some clones in this sample may be carry-over from other donors' samples. V and J are TRBV7-9 and TRBJ2-2; TRBD2 agrees at 9 bases. The sequencing input was PBMCs. The CDR3 nucleotides are TGTGCCAGCAGCTTAGCGGCTAGCGGGGACTACACCGGGGAGCTGTTTTTT. This sequence encodes CASSLAASGDYTGELFF.